The present T cell receptor (beta chain) was sequenced within a study of molecular identifiers for immune sequencing clone quantification. This clonotype has just a few counts. This CDR3 is built from 12 residues. From germline, CDR1 is LNHDA and CDR2 SQIVND (reference sequence). Trimming removed 8 bases from V and 15 bases from J, with 20 bases in between. Each CDR3 protein is one row after TCRdb ran MiXCR on the PCR reads. The sample lists approximately 100,000 distinct CDR3 sequences; 35% to 40% were seen once. The rearrangement links TRBV19 to TRBJ2-1; TRBD1 or TRBD2 may be the D gene (7 bases each). This sequence originates from a human donor in good health. Some libraries in this study had Jurkat cell RNA spiked in. Sequencing was carried out using naive CD8+ T cells from blood, with Jurkat cell RNA spiked in. Indicated subset: FACS-sorted CD8+CD4-CCR7+CD45RA+ naive T cells. The CDR3 is CASRNRGGFLFF. In nucleotides, the CDR3 is TGTGCCAGTCGGAACAGGGGAGGGTTTCTGTTCTTC.